This paragraph reports one T cell receptor (beta chain). Its binding antigen is unknown. No base quality information exists; no much larger clone differs at one position. TCRbeta CDR3 regions were amplified from genomic DNA by means of the immunoSEQ Assay, a bias-controlled multiplex PCR. The authors processed their data as follows. The number of nucleated cells in each sample was estimated by amplification of reference gene primers within the assay. To quantify the absolute abundance of each unique TCRbeta CDR3 rearrangement, sequence reads were collapsed and filtered. For each sample, productive Simpson clonality was calculated as the square root of Simpson's diversity index over productive rearrangements. TCRdb retrieved this table from immuneACCESS and kept in-frame rearrangements only. Not all clones are present; in checked studies, unresolved V genes account for under half, and no reason is known for the remainder. That table is the source of V, J and clone size, and D and trimming were worked out from the DNA. Recorded for this sample are 200,000 or so clones; 75% to 90% of them occurred a single time. The top ten clones comprise around 2.3% of the sample.

This sample was included in a study of blood T cell repertoires in COVID-19 (dated by TCRdb to 2019 to 2021). Turning to the overall study: Samples covering the acute and convalescent phases of COVID-19 were provided by collaborators in the United States, Italy and Spain. The repertoires were made available in a free public database intended to serve as a resource for research on the immune response to SARS-CoV-2. The samples were drawn from the first 160 participants of the ongoing ImmuneRACE study and from 950 to 1,500 subjects provided by 6 global collaborators. The prospective study material was composed of cDNA or gDNA derived from T cells, B-cell-depleted T cells, or PBMCs. HLA class I and class II types, where available, came from metadata supplied by the sample provider rather than from assay-based typing. Sample metadata almost always included a de-identified subject ID, COVID-19 status, age in years and sex. The dataset comprised deeply sampled blood TCRbeta repertoires from subjects exposed to, actively infected with, or recovered from COVID-19. The full study reports these points: Clinical and demographic metadata were provided uncurated, with the amount varying by source and participant.

In the germline V gene, CDR1 corresponds to SGHVS and CDR2 to FNYEAQ. V trim: 3 bases; J trim: 10 bases; unmatched bases: 9. The CDR3 goes from the cysteine to the phenylalanine over 13 residues. Only the CDR3 portion is preserved as DNA: 39 bases, with reading frame beginning at the first base. In the prospective study, participants were roughly 18 to 90 years old, resided in about two dozen geographic areas of the United States, and were enrolled through a virtual design. In the prospective study, cohorts were assigned on the basis of participant-reported clinical history obtained from a screening survey and a study questionnaire. Each participant in the prospective study had whole blood, serum and a nasopharyngeal or oropharyngeal swab collected by mobile phlebotomists. Over an approximately 2-month period, participants in the prospective study had the option of providing additional blood draws and questionnaires. Before DNA extraction, blood samples from the prospective study were shipped at room temperature or frozen.

The clonotype comes from a woman aged 40 to 50 with acute COVID-19. Recombination connected TRBV7-6 to TRBJ2-7; 7 junctional bases match TRBD1. Sequenced sample: PBMCs or T cells enriched from blood (not recorded which). The sequenced DNA: TGTGCCAGCAGCTTGGAGAGGGACAGTCCCCAGTACTTC. Its translation is CASSLERDSPQYF.